Below, one T cell receptor beta chain is given with its context. As yet, its antigen is unknown. This entry is derived from a study of cytotoxic CD8 clonotypes in ibrutinib-treated CLL. Study-wide points: Researchers report that baseline clonality outpaced age-matched healthy donors and tracked circulating CD8+ T-cell counts.

Sequenced by immunoSEQ multiplex PCR; TCRdb stores in-frame clones only, minus some. Counted here are about 130,000 clones, 84% occurring once; the ten biggest clones make up around 3.3%. The CDR3 is 15 residues long. Trimming left V 3 bases short and J 5 bases short, with 14 bases between. The V gene's germline CDR1 is SGHNT and CDR2 YYREEE (reference sequence). The J gene is TRBJ1-4, the V gene TRBV5-4, with D possibly TRBD1 on 5 matching bases. This specimen consisted of PBMCs, obtained after 24 months of ibrutinib treatment. The sequence came from a human donor with chronic lymphocytic leukemia. This CDR3 reads CASSSQLGDNEKLFF. The CDR3 nucleotides read TGTGCCAGCAGCTCCCAATTAGGGGACAATGAAAAACTGTTTTTT.